The 8 T cell receptor beta chains below come from one sample, sequenced in a study of T cell repertoires in cytomegalovirus infection. Each CDR3 protein gets one entry after TCRdb re-called the reads with MiXCR. The sample gives approximately 700,000 distinct CDR3 sequences, about a third of which show up once; around 2.6% is in the top ten. The sample consisted of PBMCs. The receptor set was obtained from a human donor in good health (CMV status not recorded). Some clones in this sample may be carry-over from other donors' samples.

The chain links TRBV12-3 or TRBV12-4 to TRBJ2-1; unclear D gene. This CDR3 has 12 residues. Trimming took 8 bases from V and 7 from J, leaving 12 bases between them. The CDR3 protein is CASSVWDNEQFF. In nucleotides, the CDR3 is TGTGCCAGCTCGGTCTGGGATAATGAGCAGTTCTTC.

The chain couples TRBV2 to TRBJ2-3; D not certain. In germline, CDR1 is SNHLY, CDR2 FYNNEI. V dropped 7 bases and J dropped 5 bases, with 10 bases sitting between them. The length of the CDR3 is 12 residues. The CDR3 spells CASKIDGDTQYF. The CDR3 bases are TGTGCCAGCAAGATAGATGGAGATACGCAGTATTTT.

This clonotype was found once. The chain carries TRBV10-3 and TRBJ2-3, with D hard to call. The CDR3 spans 15 residues. Germline CDR1 reads ENHRY; CDR2 reads SYGVKD. The V end lost 6 bases, the J end lost 2 bases, and 15 bases lay between the germline ends. DNA for the CDR3: TGTGCCATCAGCCCTAACGGAAGTCACACAGATACGCAGTATTTT. Protein: CAISPNGSHTDTQYF.

Concerning this clonotype itself: A much larger clone differs by one base, so this may be a read error. This rearrangement joins TRBV28 to TRBJ1-1; no clear D gene. The CDR3 totals 12 residues. Germline V lookup: CDR1 MDHEN, CDR2 SYDVKM. The CDR3 DNA is TGTGCCAGCAGTTTAATGTGGACTGAATCTTTCTTT. Encoded protein: CASSLMWTESFF. Full variable domain (rest looked up from reference TRBV28 and TRBJ1-1): DVKVTQSSRYLVKRTGEKVFLECVQDMDHENMFWYRQDPGLGLRLIYFSYDVKMKEKGDIPEGYSVSREKKERFSLILESASTNQTSMYLCASSLMWTESFFGQGTRLTVV.

This clonotype was observed a few times. In nucleotides, the CDR3 is TGTGCCAGCAGTCCCTGGACTAGCGGGGATTACGAGCAGTACTTC. This gives the protein CASSPWTSGDYEQYF. The V and J genes are TRBV6-2 or TRBV6-3 and TRBJ2-7, with 12 bases aligning to TRBD2. V dropped 5 bases and J dropped 4; count of bases not matched to a gene: 6. There are 15 residues in the CDR3. Per the germline V gene, CDR1 is MNHEY and CDR2 is SVGEGT.

Turning to this clonotype: A read error may produce the germline difference seen at one junction end. The chain is built from TRBV24-1 and TRBJ2-1; D is unresolved. CDR1 and CDR2 from the germline V gene are KGHDR and SFDVKD. The CDR3 extends over 13 amino acids. The CDR3 DNA reads as TGTGCCACCCGTGAAGCTTCCAGGAATGAGCAGTTCTTC. This sequence encodes CATREASRNEQFF.

The chain combines TRBV28 with TRBJ2-7, with 12 nucleotides matching TRBD1. In germline, CDR1 is MDHEN, CDR2 SYDVKM. This CDR3 comprises 16 residues. J gave up 4 bases and V 8 bases, and 12 bases lay outside the gene matches. CDR3 DNA sequence: TGTGCCAGCCAATCCGGGACAGGGGGCCTCCTTTACGAGCAGTACTTC. Translating gives CASQSGTGGLLYEQYF.

The sample holds many counts of this clonotype. The chain uses TRBV7-9 and TRBJ1-2; D gene uncertain. The CDR3 runs to 14 residues. The ends were cut back, 1 base at V and 2 bases at J, with 8 bases in the middle. Germline lookup yields CDR1 SEHNR and CDR2 FQNEAQ (reference sequence). The CDR3 region is CASSLVGLNYGYTF. The DNA for the CDR3 is TGTGCCAGCAGCTTAGTGGGCCTCAACTATGGCTACACCTTC.